Shown below are 8 T cell receptor beta chains from a single sample sequenced in a study of cytomegalovirus exposure and HLA in healthy donors. This PCR relied on a set of 60 Vbeta primers and 13 Jbeta primers. Measured with immunoSEQ multiplex PCR; TCRdb has only the in-frame clones, and not every one. The sample lists some 150,000 clones, 80% occurring once. Sequencing was performed on PBMCs. These receptors were collected from a man over 45 in good health and CMV-seronegative.

The chain employs TRBV9 and TRBJ1-6; TRBD1 might be the D (6 bases). The V and J ends lost 0 bases and 9 bases respectively, with 16 bases between them. CDR1 SGDLS and CDR2 YYNGEE come from the germline V gene. CDR3 length: 16 residues. The CDR3 reads CASSVGAGERGSPLHF. CDR3 bases: TGTGCCAGCAGCGTAGGTGCAGGGGAAAGGGGTTCACCCCTCCACTTT.

V usage is TRBV2 and J usage is TRBJ1-4, with a tentative D call TRBD1 (6 bases). The CDR3 length is 13 residues. The ends were cut back, 9 bases at V and 7 bases at J, with 15 bases in the middle. Germline CDR1 and CDR2: SNHLY and FYNNEI. CDR3 sequence reads: CASSGTPAEKLFF. DNA of the CDR3: TGTGCCAGTTCCGGGACACCTGCTGAAAAACTGTTTTTT.

The rearrangement links TRBV19 to TRBJ1-1, with D perhaps TRBD1 (6 bases). This CDR3 spans 14 amino acids. Germline lookup yields CDR1 LNHDA and CDR2 SQIVND (reference sequence). V lost 3 bases and J 7 bases, leaving 15 bases between the germline ends. CDR3 coding DNA: TGTGCCAGTAGTATCGACAGGAAGGTGGGTGAAGCTTTCTTT. Translating gives CASSIDRKVGEAFF.

In this sample, this clone turned up a few times. The chain combines TRBV27 with TRBJ1-5, with 8 bases aligning to TRBD1. The CDR3 runs to 16 residues. The V segment lost 2 bases and the J segment 4 bases; nucleotides outside the gene matches: 7. Germline assignment: CDR1 MNHEY and CDR2 SMNVEV (reference sequence). CDR3 bases: TGTGCCAGCAGTTTACGAGGGACAGGAAGAAATCAGCCCCAGCATTTT. Translated, it gives CASSLRGTGRNQPQHF.

This clone is a singleton in its sample. The chain uses TRBV6-6 and TRBJ2-1, with TRBD2 as a possible D gene (7 bases). CDR1 is MNHNY, CDR2 SVGAGI, per germline (reference sequence). V was trimmed by 10 bases and J by 4 bases, leaving 20 bases between them. The CDR3 is made up of 15 amino acids. The CDR3 nucleotides are TGTGCCATAAGGGGGACGGGACTACGGTACAATGAGCAGTTCTTC. It specifies CAIRGTGLRYNEQFF.

The chain joins TRBV30 to TRBJ2-7, with D possibly TRBD2 on 6 matching bases. Trimming removed 4 bases at V and 1 base at J, with 14 bases between. CDR1 is GTSNPN, CDR2 SVGIG, per germline (reference sequence). CDR3 length: 14 amino acids. CDR3 DNA sequence: TGTGCCTGGAAGTCCCCGGGGACTTCCTACGAGCAGTACTTC. Amino acid sequence: CAWKSPGTSYEQYF. The complete variable domain, with remaining parts taken from reference TRBV30 and TRBJ2-7, reads SQTIHQWPATLVQPVGSPLSLECTVEGTSNPNLYWYRQAAGRGLQLLFYSVGIGQISSEVPQNLSASRPQDRQFILSSKKLLLSDSGFYLCAWKSPGTSYEQYFGPGTRLTVT.

This rearrangement joins TRBV4-1 to TRBJ1-2, with D possibly matching TRBD1 (6 bases). CDR1 is MGHRA and CDR2 is YSYEKL in the germline V gene. This CDR3 spans 13 amino acids. Trimming removed 1 base from V and 5 bases from J, with 8 bases in between. The CDR3 is CASSQAQGYGYTF. CDR3 coding DNA: TGCGCCAGCAGCCAAGCCCAGGGGTATGGCTACACCTTC.

V usage is TRBV6-1 and J usage is TRBJ2-5, with a possible D match to TRBD1 (5 bases). The end of the DNA aligns better with TRBJ2-7, so the J call may be wrong. The CDR3 runs to 13 residues. CDR1 MNHNS and CDR2 SASEGT come from the germline V gene. The CDR3 sequence: CASSADSYYEQYF. CDR3 DNA: TGTGCCAGCAGTGCCGACAGCTACTACGAGCAGTACTTC.